These T cell receptor beta chains were read from a single sample in a study of CD8 T cells in Susac syndrome. TCRdb analysed the immunoSEQ multiplex PCR reads with MiXCR anew, one entry per CDR3 protein. The profile covers about 71,000 distinct CDR3 sequences, with 93% appearing a single time and more than 0.13% taken by the ten largest. Specimen: CD4+ T cells from PBMCs. All receptors derive from a human donor with Susac syndrome. Both conserved end residues are part of each CDR3. The D gene is left open where the match is weak. Some rows mark clone size as missing; the rest say once, few, many or name a class of expanded clone.

CDR3	DNA	V	D	J	length	size
CASSLVGSSYEQYF	TGCGCCAGCAGCTTGGTCGGCAGTTCCTACGAGCAGTACTTC	TRBV5-1	-	TRBJ2-7	14	-
CATSDGGGAYEQYF	TGTGCCACCAGTGATGGAGGGGGGGCCTACGAGCAGTACTTC	TRBV24-1	-	TRBJ2-7	14	-
CSARVGGAPNTEAFF	TGCAGTGCTAGAGTTGGGGGGGCGCCGAACACTGAAGCTTTCTTT	TRBV20-1	-	TRBJ1-1	15	-
CASSLTSFLANTGELFF	TGCGCCAGCAGCTTGACTAGCTTCCTGGCGAACACCGGGGAGCTGTTTTTT	TRBV5-1	-	TRBJ2-2	17	few
CASSFTTGYSGNTIYF	TGCGCCAGCAGCTTTACGACAGGCTACTCTGGAAACACCATATATTTT	TRBV5-1	-	TRBJ1-3	16	-
CASSLSFVGRYQPQHF	TGTGCCAGCAGCTTAAGTTTCGTCGGGAGGTATCAGCCCCAGCATTTT	TRBV7-2	-	TRBJ1-5	16	-
CAWSRSGVDTQYF	TGTGCCTGGAGTAGGAGCGGGGTAGATACGCAGTATTTT	TRBV30	TRBD2	TRBJ2-3	13	-
CATSDRDSGQNTEAFF	TGTGCCACCAGTGATCGGGACTCGGGGCAGAACACTGAAGCTTTCTTT	TRBV24-1	-	TRBJ1-1	16	once
CASSPTTGFGGELFF	TGTGCCAGCAGCCCCACGACAGGGTTCGGCGGGGAGCTGTTTTTT	TRBV7-2	TRBD1	TRBJ2-2	15	-
CASSSQSYEQYF	TGCGCCAGCAGCTCCCAATCCTACGAGCAGTACTTC	TRBV5-1	-	TRBJ2-7	12	-
CAASREKLFF	TGTGCCGCCTCGAGGGAAAAACTGTTTTTT	TRBV30	-	TRBJ1-4	10	-
CASGLGRGSDTQYF	TGTGCTAGTGGTTTGGGGCGGGGGTCAGATACGCAGTATTTT	TRBV12-5	TRBD2	TRBJ2-3	14	-
CASSSGNEQYF	TGTGCCAGCTCGTCAGGCAACGAGCAGTACTTC	TRBV18	-	TRBJ2-7	11	-
CSARAPGTPYEQYF	TGCAGTGCTAGAGCTCCCGGAACCCCCTACGAGCAGTACTTC	TRBV20-1	-	TRBJ2-7	14	-
CASSLPREEQYF	TGTGCCAGCAGTTTACCCAGGGAAGAGCAGTACTTC	TRBV28	-	TRBJ2-7	12	-
CASNTGLAGPAYF	TGTGCCAGCAATACGGGACTAGCCGGGCCCGCGTACTTC	TRBV2	TRBD2	TRBJ2-7	13	-
CASSDLVSNTGELFF	TGCGCCAGCAGTGATCTAGTTTCGAACACCGGGGAGCTGTTTTTT	TRBV5-1	-	TRBJ2-2	15	-
CASSFNTNTEAFF	TGTGCCAGCAGCTTTAACACCAACACTGAAGCTTTCTTT	TRBV12-3/TRBV12-4	-	TRBJ1-1	13	-
CASSFGTAAGELFF	TGTGCCAGCAGTTTCGGGACGGCGGCCGGGGAGCTGTTTTTT	TRBV27	-	TRBJ2-2	14	-
CASRIQGASDTQYF	TGTGCCAGCAGAATACAGGGGGCGTCAGATACGCAGTATTTT	TRBV6-6	TRBD1	TRBJ2-3	14	-
CASAPPGQGFNYGYTF	TGTGCCAGTGCACCCCCGGGACAGGGGTTTAACTATGGCTACACCTTC	TRBV19	TRBD1	TRBJ1-2	16	-
CASSQAAGAYEQYF	TGTGCCAGCAGCCAAGCCGCAGGGGCCTACGAGCAGTACTTC	TRBV6-6	-	TRBJ2-7	14	-
CASRLGGGTDTQYF	TGCGCCAGCAGGCTCGGCGGGGGAACAGATACGCAGTATTTT	TRBV10-2	TRBD2	TRBJ2-3	14	-
CASSSGQGHNEQFF	TGCGCCAGCAGCTCGGGACAGGGTCACAATGAGCAGTTCTTC	TRBV5-1	TRBD1	TRBJ2-1	14	few
CASSPPISENTIYF	TGTGCCAGCTCACCACCGATTTCTGAAAACACCATATATTTT	TRBV18	-	TRBJ1-3	14	-
CASSSHNQPYEQYF	TGTGCCAGCAGTAGTCACAACCAACCCTACGAGCAGTACTTC	TRBV25-1	-	TRBJ2-7	14	-
CASSFGDRGVGQFF	TGTGCCAGCAGCTTTGGAGACAGGGGGGTTGGGCAGTTCTTC	TRBV7-2	TRBD1	TRBJ2-1	14	-
CASSGRVPNYGYTF	TGTGCCAGCAGTGGGAGGGTCCCTAACTATGGCTACACCTTC	TRBV6-6	-	TRBJ1-2	14	-
CASGYGLMYGYTF	TGTGCCAGCGGTTACGGGCTGATGTATGGCTACACCTTC	TRBV6-2/TRBV6-3	-	TRBJ1-2	13	-
CASSLKVNSPLHF	TGTGCCAGCAGCTTAAAGGTGAATTCACCCCTCCACTTT	TRBV7-3	-	TRBJ1-6	13	-
CSAPPRQGPVNEQFF	TGCAGTGCCCCTCCCCGGCAGGGGCCAGTCAATGAGCAGTTCTTC	TRBV20-1	-	TRBJ2-1	15	-
CASSLGGLNTEAFF	TGTGCCAGCAGCTTGGGGGGGTTGAACACTGAAGCTTTCTTT	TRBV7-9	-	TRBJ1-1	14	few
CASSVDPMNTEAFF	TGTGCCAGCAGCGTAGACCCCATGAACACTGAAGCTTTCTTT	TRBV9	-	TRBJ1-1	14	once
CASRRDSTRGEQYF	TGTGCCAGCAGACGGGACTCCACCCGCGGGGAGCAGTACTTC	TRBV6-2/TRBV6-3	-	TRBJ2-7	14	-
CASRGGVNTGELFF	TGTGCCAGCAGAGGGGGGGTAAACACCGGGGAGCTGTTTTTT	TRBV7-9	-	TRBJ2-2	14	-
CATSDHRQGFNYGYTF	TGTGCCACCAGTGACCACCGACAGGGGTTCAACTATGGCTACACCTTC	TRBV24-1	TRBD1	TRBJ1-2	16	-
CASSWGGSGEFF	TGTGCCAGCAGTTGGGGCGGTAGCGGGGAGTTCTTC	TRBV6-2/TRBV6-3	TRBD2	TRBJ2-1	12	-
CASSLTRGRGHYGYTF	TGCGCCAGCAGCTTAACGCGGGGACGGGGACACTATGGCTACACCTTC	TRBV5-1	-	TRBJ1-2	16	-
CASSPLAGTGRNSGNTIYF	TGTGCCAGCTCACCCTTGGCCGGGACAGGGAGAAACTCTGGAAACACCATATATTTT	TRBV18	TRBD1	TRBJ1-3	19	-
CSVLVTGGNTEAFF	TGCAGCGTTCTAGTGACAGGGGGAAACACTGAAGCTTTCTTT	TRBV29-1	TRBD1	TRBJ1-1	14	once
CSADLGLAGIQGTQYF	TGCAGTGCTGACTTGGGACTAGCGGGGATCCAGGGTACGCAGTATTTT	TRBV20-1	TRBD2	TRBJ2-3	16	-
CASTGQFSTDTQYF	TGCGCCAGCACCGGACAGTTTAGCACAGATACGCAGTATTTT	TRBV5-1	-	TRBJ2-3	14	-
CASSPRPHSNQPQHF	TGTGCCAGCAGCCCTCGTCCCCATAGCAATCAGCCCCAGCATTTT	TRBV7-2	-	TRBJ1-5	15	-
CASSSWKAKNIQYF	TGTGCCAGCAGTTCGTGGAAAGCCAAAAACATTCAGTACTTC	TRBV28	-	TRBJ2-4	14	-
CASSNRSSYNSPLHF	TGTGCCAGCTCAAACAGAAGCTCCTATAATTCACCCCTCCACTTT	TRBV18	-	TRBJ1-6	15	-
CASSGWDSSYEQYF	TGTGCCAGCAGCGGATGGGACAGCTCCTACGAGCAGTACTTC	TRBV11-2	TRBD1	TRBJ2-7	14	-
CSGIRDSSYEQYF	TGCAGCGGCATAAGAGACTCCTCCTACGAGCAGTACTTC	TRBV20-1	-	TRBJ2-7	13	few
CASSVRTSPWANVLTF	TGTGCCAGCTCAGTACGGACCTCCCCTTGGGCCAACGTCCTGACTTTC	TRBV18	-	TRBJ2-6	16	-
CASSPEVDTQYF	TGTGCCAGCAGCCCGGAGGTGGATACGCAGTATTTT	TRBV6-1	-	TRBJ2-3	12	-
CASKGGETQYF	TGCGCCAGCAAAGGGGGGGAGACCCAGTACTTC	TRBV4-1	-	TRBJ2-5	11	-
CASSLSRTELF	TGTGCCAGCAGTTTATCTCGGACAGAACTTTTT	TRBV12-3/TRBV12-4	-	TRBJ1-1	11	-
CSALSSGGQETQYF	TGCAGTGCCCTATCTAGCGGGGGCCAAGAGACCCAGTACTTC	TRBV20-1	TRBD2	TRBJ2-5	14	-
CASSLLDRYEQYF	TGTGCCAGCAGCTTACTTGACAGATACGAGCAGTACTTC	TRBV7-9	-	TRBJ2-7	13	-